The T cell receptor beta chain under discussion was sequenced for a study of blood T cell repertoires in COVID-19. Study-wide context: Both acute and convalescent COVID-19 samples were obtained from the United States, Italy and Spain.

Seattle patients were enrolled during active infection and followed longitudinally. CDR3 size: 17 residues. Germline CDR1 reads SGDLS; CDR2 reads YYNGEE. V was shortened by 0 bases and J by 7 bases, with 20 bases between the two germline ends. In the original processing: Estimation of nucleated cell counts relied on the amplification of reference gene primers. Only in-frame clones appear in the TCRdb table, and some are missing; sequencing was by immunoSEQ multiplex PCR. The V and J calls and the clone size are those of that table, but D and trimming were determined from the DNA. The repertoire includes about 130,000 clones, 81% of them detected once, and 17% sits in the top ten.

The material sequenced was peripheral blood. The TCR comes from a man aged 25-45 years with COVID-19, enrolled during active disease. V is TRBV9 and J is TRBJ2-1; TRBD1 might be the D (6 bases). CDR3 region: CASSVGVLGGSGNEQFF. DNA for the CDR3: TGTGCCAGCAGCGTAGGGGTATTAGGGGGATCGGGGAATGAGCAGTTCTTC.